Listed here are 22 T cell receptor beta chains from one sample, sequenced in a study of blood T cell repertoires in COVID-19. Generated by immunoSEQ multiplex PCR, the TCRdb table keeps only in-frame clones and is missing some. The sample consists of about 380,000 clones, around 85% of them appearing once. The sample consisted of peripheral blood. The receptor set was obtained from a woman in her late teens or twenties with acute or convalescent COVID-19.

This sequence joins TRBV6-1 and TRBJ2-7; weak D call: TRBD1 (5 bases). The germline CDR1 and CDR2 sequences are MNHNS and SASEGT. The CDR3 is made up of 13 amino acids. The V end lost 0 bases, the J end lost 3 bases, and 6 bases lay between the germline ends. CDR3 in DNA: TGTGCCAGCAGTGAAGCGGGGCTCTACGAGCAGTACTTC. It is translated as CASSEAGLYEQYF.

The chain is built from TRBV30 and TRBJ1-3; maybe TRBD1 (5 bases). CDR1 is GTSNPN and CDR2 is SVGIG in the germline V gene (reference sequence). V lost 2 bases and J 0 bases, leaving 11 bases between the germline ends. CDR3 size: 15 residues. CDR3 amino acids: CAWSYGGGSGNTIYF. Written as DNA, the CDR3 is TGTGCCTGGAGTTATGGGGGGGGCTCTGGAAACACCATATATTTT.

This clone was picked up one time. A much larger clone lies one base from this, so it may be a read error. This CDR3 is also generated by other DNA sequences in the sample. V is TRBV30 and J is TRBJ2-7; the match to TRBD1 covers 12 bases. The CDR3 length is 15 residues. V dropped 0 bases and J dropped 4; count of bases not matched to a gene: 4. Looked up from germline, CDR1 is GTSNPN and CDR2 is SVGIG (reference sequence). The CDR3 protein is CAWSVRDRGLYEQYF. Written as DNA, the CDR3 is TGTGCCTGGAGTGTACGGGACAGGGGGCTTTACGAGCAGTACTTC. Full variable domain (rest looked up from reference TRBV30 and TRBJ2-7): SQTIHQWPATLVQPVGSPLSLECTVEGTSNPNLYWYRQAAGRGLQLLFYSVGIGQISSEVPQNLSASRPQDRQFILSSKKLLLSDSGFYLCAWSVRDRGLYEQYFGPGTRLTVT.

The chain uses TRBV6-1 and TRBJ1-5, with D possibly TRBD1 on 5 matching bases. Germline-derived CDR1 and CDR2 are MNHNS and SASEGT. The length of the CDR3 is 15 residues. V lost 2 bases and J lost 6, with 14 bases in between. The CDR3 nucleotides are TGTGCCAGCAGTGAATTTGGGGGGGTAGGTCAGCCCCAGCATTTT. It is translated as CASSEFGGVGQPQHF.

The gene calls are TRBV28 and TRBJ2-3; D possibly corresponds to TRBD1 (6 bases). Germline V lookup: CDR1 MDHEN, CDR2 SYDVKM. The CDR3 loop spans 16 amino acids. V was pared by 3 bases and J by 9 bases, with 22 bases between. CDR3 residues: CASSFRPWTARGTQYF. The CDR3 bases are TGTGCCAGCAGTTTTCGACCCTGGACAGCCCGAGGAACGCAGTATTTT.

The chain uses TRBV5-4 and TRBJ1-2, with 7 bases lining up with TRBD1. CDR1 and CDR2 from the germline V gene are SGHNT and YYREEE (reference sequence). After removal of 5 bases from V and 4 bases from J, the junction contained 8 bases not matched to a gene. CDR3 length: 14 residues. CDR3 DNA sequence: TGTGCCAGCAGTTCGGACAGGTGGGGCTATGGCTACACCTTC. Amino acids: CASSSDRWGYGYTF. Filled out from reference TRBV5-4 and TRBJ1-2, the complete variable domain reads ETGVTQSPTHLIKTRGQQVTLRCSSQSGHNTVSWYQQALGQGPQFIFQYYREEENGRGNFPPRFSGLQFPNYSSELNVNALELDDSALYLCASSSDRWGYGYTFGSGTRLTVV.

V gene TRBV5-4 combines with J gene TRBJ2-2; 15 positions agree with TRBD2. J was trimmed by 3 bases and V by 4 bases; bases with no gene match: 7. Germline values: CDR1 SGHNT, CDR2 YYREEE (reference sequence). CDR3 length: 18 residues. The CDR3 here is CASSPGLAGGPDTGELFF. The CDR3, as DNA: TGTGCCAGCAGCCCCGGACTAGCGGGGGGGCCCGACACCGGGGAGCTGTTTTTT.

The rearrangement uses TRBV6-6 and TRBJ1-2; 9 bases match TRBD1. CDR1 is MNHNY, CDR2 SVGAGI, per germline (reference sequence). The length of the CDR3 is 16 residues. The V and J ends lost 5 bases and 5 bases, in that order; junction bases with no gene match: 12. The CDR3 DNA follows: TGTGCCAGCAGTCGACCCTCGGGACAGGGCCTATATGGCTACACCTTC. It encodes CASSRPSGQGLYGYTF.

The V and J genes are TRBV28 and TRBJ2-5, with 10 bases lining up with TRBD2. J gave up 0 bases and V 8 bases, and 3 bases lay outside the gene matches. The CDR3 is 14 amino acids. Germline-derived CDR1 and CDR2 are MDHEN and SYDVKM. CDR3 loop: CASELAGYQETQYF. The DNA for the CDR3 is TGTGCCAGCGAACTAGCGGGGTACCAAGAGACCCAGTACTTC.

In this sample, this clone turned up a few times. The chain combines TRBV19 with TRBJ2-7; 7 bases match TRBD2. The CDR3 loop spans 14 amino acids. The germline V gene encodes CDR1 LNHDA and CDR2 SQIVND (reference sequence). The V segment lost 5 bases and the J segment 1 base; nucleotides outside the gene matches: 5. CDR3 amino acids: CASSYRRESYEQYF. The CDR3 nucleotides read TGTGCCAGTAGTTACCGGCGGGAGTCCTACGAGCAGTACTTC. The whole variable domain, filled in from reference TRBV19 and TRBJ2-7, reads DGGITQSPKYLFRKEGQNVTLSCEQNLNHDAMYWYRQDPGQGLRLIYYSQIVNDFQKGDIAEGYSVSREKKESFPLTVTSAQKNPTAFYLCASSYRRESYEQYFGPGTRLTVT.

This clone appeared once. The genes are TRBV7-3 and TRBJ2-5; D perhaps matches TRBD1 (6 bases). Trimming cost V 2 bases and J 5 bases, with 12 bases left between them. The CDR3 length is 14 residues. Germline V gene lookup returns CDR1 SGHTA and CDR2 FQGTGA. The CDR3 protein is CASSLHRDGETQYF. For the CDR3, the DNA is TGTGCCAGCAGCTTACACAGGGATGGGGAGACCCAGTACTTC.

The J gene is TRBJ2-3, the V gene TRBV2; TRBD1 matches 7 bases. CDR1 is SNHLY and CDR2 is FYNNEI in the germline V gene. The trim removed 6 bases at V and 4 bases at J, leaving 1 base unmatched. This CDR3 has 12 amino acids. In nucleotides, the CDR3 is TGTGCCAGCAGGACAGGGTCAGATACGCAGTATTTT. It translates to CASRTGSDTQYF.

The genes are TRBV4-1 and TRBJ1-2; D unclear. The germline CDR1 and CDR2 sequences are MGHRA and YSYEKL. Trimming shortened V by 0 bases and J by 7 bases, and 9 bases separated the two germline ends. This CDR3 contains 13 residues. CDR3 residues: CASSQDTAFGYTF. The DNA for the CDR3 is TGCGCCAGCAGCCAAGATACTGCTTTTGGCTACACCTTC.

The gene calls are TRBV10-3 and TRBJ1-1, with 9 bases lining up with TRBD1. CDR1 ENHRY and CDR2 SYGVKD come from the germline V gene. The CDR3 totals 17 residues. The V and J ends lost 2 bases and 1 base, in that order; junction bases with no gene match: 8. The CDR3, as DNA: TGTGCCATCAGTGAGCCTGGGACAGGGCTGGGGAACACTGAAGCTTTCTTT. Translation gives CAISEPGTGLGNTEAFF.

This clone appeared a single time. V and J are TRBV10-3 and TRBJ1-5; D is undetermined. V lost 10 bases, J lost 1 base, and 14 bases lay in between. The CDR3 is 14 residues long. The germline V gene encodes CDR1 ENHRY and CDR2 SYGVKD. In DNA, the CDR3 is TGTGCCACCGCGGACGGACTGAGCAATCAGCCCCAGCATTTT. Encoded protein: CATADGLSNQPQHF.

This clone is a singleton in its sample. The chain combines TRBV9 with TRBJ1-5; D remains unclear. This CDR3 spans 14 amino acids. V shed 3 bases and J shed 3 bases, with 10 bases lying between them. Germline CDR1 reads SGDLS; CDR2 reads YYNGEE. The CDR3 loop reads CASSASGINQPQHF. The CDR3 coding sequence is TGTGCCAGCAGCGCCTCCGGTATCAATCAGCCCCAGCATTTT.

The chain joins TRBV5-1 to TRBJ1-1, with D possibly TRBD1 on 6 matching bases. Germline V lookup: CDR1 SGHRS, CDR2 YFSETQ. This CDR3 has 15 residues. Trimming cost V 4 bases and J 3 bases, with 16 bases left between them. CDR3 nucleotides: TGCGCCAGCAGCGCCACTCAGGGGTGGGACACTGAAGCTTTCTTT. This codes for CASSATQGWDTEAFF.

This clone was observed a handful of times. The chain uses TRBV27 and TRBJ1-1; D not resolved. Per the germline V gene, CDR1 is MNHEY and CDR2 is SMNVEV (reference sequence). V shed 5 bases and J shed 1 base, with 8 bases lying between them. CDR3 length equals 13 residues. CDR3 sequence (DNA): TGTGCCAGCAGTACAGTGGGGAACACTGAAGCTTTCTTT. Translating it yields CASSTVGNTEAFF.

This clone was observed a few times. The J gene is TRBJ1-1, the V gene TRBV19; unclear D gene. Germline lookup yields CDR1 LNHDA and CDR2 SQIVND (reference sequence). V was clipped by 5 bases and J by 5 bases, with 15 bases between them. This CDR3 region has 14 residues. This CDR3 is CASSSTAIRTEAFF. The CDR3 coding sequence is TGTGCCAGTAGTTCAACCGCCATTCGGACTGAAGCTTTCTTT.

The chain uses TRBV11-1 and TRBJ2-7, with D unresolved. With 5 bases removed from V and 2 bases from J, the gap between germline ends came to 10 bases. CDR3 size: 13 residues. Germline lookup yields CDR1 SGHAT and CDR2 FQDESV (reference sequence). CDR3 loop: CASSLGPTYEQYF. The CDR3 DNA is TGTGCCAGCAGCCTAGGCCCTACCTACGAGCAGTACTTC.

This rearrangement joins TRBV7-3 to TRBJ2-6, with D possibly matching TRBD1 (5 bases). The CDR3 loop spans 15 amino acids. Germline V CDR1 and CDR2: SGHTA, FQGTGA. V lost 6 bases, J lost 2 bases, and 11 bases lay in between. CDR3 loop: CASSPQGAGANVLTF. The CDR3 DNA reads TGTGCCAGCAGTCCGCAGGGTGCTGGGGCCAACGTCCTGACTTTC.

The chain recombines TRBV19 with TRBJ1-2; maybe TRBD1 (5 bases). Per the germline V gene, CDR1 is LNHDA and CDR2 is SQIVND (reference sequence). The CDR3 extends over 16 amino acids. V lost 2 bases and J 4 bases, leaving 17 bases between the germline ends. Here the CDR3 reads CASSISAGAGVYGYTF. In DNA form, the CDR3 reads TGTGCCAGTAGTATATCGGCCGGGGCGGGGGTCTATGGCTACACCTTC. Looking up the rest from reference TRBV19 and TRBJ1-2 gives the full variable domain: DGGITQSPKYLFRKEGQNVTLSCEQNLNHDAMYWYRQDPGQGLRLIYYSQIVNDFQKGDIAEGYSVSREKKESFPLTVTSAQKNPTAFYLCASSISAGAGVYGYTFGSGTRLTVV.